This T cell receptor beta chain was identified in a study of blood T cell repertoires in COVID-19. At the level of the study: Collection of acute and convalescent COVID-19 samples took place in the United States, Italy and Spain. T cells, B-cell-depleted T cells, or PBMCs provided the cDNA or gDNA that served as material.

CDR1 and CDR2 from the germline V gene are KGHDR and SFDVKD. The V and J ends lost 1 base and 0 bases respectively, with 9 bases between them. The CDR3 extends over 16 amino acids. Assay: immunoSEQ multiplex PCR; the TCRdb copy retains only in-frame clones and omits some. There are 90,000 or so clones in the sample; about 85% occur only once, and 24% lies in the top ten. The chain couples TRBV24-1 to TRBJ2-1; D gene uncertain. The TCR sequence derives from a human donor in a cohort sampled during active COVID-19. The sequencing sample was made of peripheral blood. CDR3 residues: CATSDFSESSYNEQFF. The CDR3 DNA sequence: TGTGCCACCAGTGATTTTTCTGAGAGCTCCTACAATGAGCAGTTCTTC.